This entry is about one T cell receptor (beta chain). The specificity of this receptor is unknown. No much larger clone is present one base from it, and per-base qualities are unavailable. Each PCR received spiked-in synthetic TCR analog templates so that absolute template abundance could be estimated from read counts. The immunoSEQ assay used bias-controlled V and J gene primers to amplify TCRbeta CDR3 regions from genomic DNA. Sequencing of rearranged TCRbeta segments was done at approximately 20X coverage. On the authors' methods: Sequencing errors were corrected by clustering, and CDR3s were annotated against IMGT so that V, D and J genes could be assigned. Only productive TCRbeta rearrangements were used in downstream analyses, excluding out-of-frame or stop-codon sequences. Clonality was calculated as one minus the Shannon entropy normalized by the log of the number of unique productive sequences. Fisher's exact test with Benjamini-Hochberg correction, using a cutoff of adjusted p below 0.01, was how clones that differed between time points or between blood and tumor were identified. Sourced from immuneACCESS, this table was stored by TCRdb with only in-frame sequences that have V and J called. A share of the clones is absent; for the studies checked, an unresolved V gene accounts for under half, and the remainder has no known explanation. The V and J calls and clone size come from that table; D and trimming were worked out from the DNA. The sample data list some 44,000 clones, and approximately 80% of these were observed just once. The ten largest make up under 20% of the sample.

This specimen belongs to a study of PD-L1 blockade in urothelial cancer (TCRdb year 2017). As for the study more broadly: Every patient began therapy around 2014 and was given atezolizumab 1,200 mg intravenously every 3 weeks. Twenty-five of 29 patients were identified as males with urothelial cancer of bladder origin, and a prior smoking history was reported by 18 of 29 patients. An ECOG performance status of 0 or 1 was recorded for the patients, and 0 to 3 prior chemotherapy regimens had been received by the patients. Blood samples were analyzed at two time points: 3 weeks after treatment start (second dose) and 6 weeks after treatment start. Blood samples gave a median of about 140,000 T cells and 77,000 or so unique TCRs, with a median clonality of 0.080. Somatic, immune and clinical correlates of response to PD-L1 blockade with atezolizumab in urothelial cancer were the focus of an exploratory multi-omic analysis. TCR sequencing covered pretreatment tumor samples and matched, serially collected peripheral blood taken before and after atezolizumab treatment. Durable clinical benefit meant progression-free survival longer than 6 months, and TCR features were also tested against progression-free and overall survival. Whole exome sequencing and RNA sequencing of pretreatment tumors were performed alongside TCR sequencing in the same patients. Several patients achieved durable clinical benefit and approximately 20 did not. Pretreatment blood TCR-seq was available for about 27 patients, at least one posttreatment blood collection was obtained for roughly 25 patients, and tumor TCR-seq was available for roughly 25 patients.

Broad study findings and their caveats: Because the sample size was small (n of about 27) and many of the analyses were exploratory, the results are meant to be hypothesis-generating. Among patients with durable benefit, tumor-associated TCR clones showed greater expansion in peripheral blood 3 weeks after treatment started (n of about 21, p = 0.022). A pretreatment peripheral blood TCR clonality below the median was linked to improved progression-free and overall survival.

From its cysteine to its phenylalanine, the CDR3 spans 20 amino acids. The CDR3 DNA has 60 bases and is translated from base 1. Taken from the germline V gene, the CDR1 and CDR2 loops are MDHEN and SYDVKM. The germline V end is reduced by 1 base and the J end by 3 bases; junction bases left unmatched: 17. The time point label of this sample denotes: pretreatment peripheral blood. The cohort included under 35 patients with locally advanced or metastatic urothelial carcinoma who were treated at Memorial Sloan Kettering on a trial protocol. Peripheral blood mononuclear cells were collected pretreatment and during treatment, with between 1 and 8 total time points per patient. The Qiagen DNeasy Blood extraction kit was used to purify genomic DNA from total PBMCs and tumor samples. PBMCs were collected pretreatment and during treatment and were isolated and stored as previously described.

The sample here was PBMCs, taken around atezolizumab (anti-PD-L1) treatment. The source is a man aged 55-75 years with urothelial cancer. The chain joins TRBV28 to TRBJ1-5, with 8 bases matching TRBD1. In nucleotides, the sequence is TGTGCCAGCAGTTTATATGACCCCAAGGGCGGGACAGGTCACAATCAGCCCCAGCATTTT. Its protein is CASSLYDPKGGTGHNQPQHF.